These 21 T cell receptor beta chains came from one sample sequenced in a study of cytomegalovirus exposure and HLA in healthy donors. The PCR employed 60 Vbeta primers together with 13 Jbeta primers. The method was immunoSEQ multiplex PCR; TCRdb's version includes in-frame clones alone and lacks a portion of them. The specimen's table records fewer than 130,000 clones. Material for sequencing was PBMCs. The receptors stem from a man over 45 in good health and CMV-seronegative.

V gene TRBV15 combines with J gene TRBJ2-2; tentatively, D is TRBD1 (6 bases). CDR1 is LNHNV and CDR2 is YYDKDF in the germline V gene (reference sequence). V was trimmed by 0 bases and J by 4 bases, leaving 9 bases between them. This CDR3 is 15 amino acids long. DNA for the CDR3: TGTGCCACCAGCAGAGAGGGGGCGGGCACCGGGGAGCTGTTTTTT. Residues: CATSREGAGTGELFF. The full variable domain, in which reference TRBV15 and TRBJ2-2 provide the parts outside the CDR3, is DAMVIQNPRYQVTQFGKPVTLSCSQTLNHNVMYWYQQKSSQAPKLLFHYYDKDFNNEADTPDNFQSRRPNTSFCFLDIRSPGLGDTAMYLCATSREGAGTGELFFGEGSRLTVL.

V and J are TRBV5-8 and TRBJ2-5, with D perhaps TRBD2 (7 bases). The V gene lost 6 bases and the J gene lost 4 bases, with 19 bases spanning the gap. The germline gives CDR1 SGHTS, CDR2 YDEGEE. The CDR3 length is 15 residues. The CDR3: CASTQGGGERETQYF. For the CDR3, the DNA is TGTGCCAGCACCCAAGGGGGAGGGGAACGAGAGACCCAGTACTTC.

The chain joins TRBV5-4 to TRBJ2-5; 8 bases are a match to TRBD1. There are 14 residues in the CDR3. Germline CDR1 and CDR2: SGHNT and YYREEE (reference sequence). J gave up 4 bases and V 5 bases, and 7 bases lay outside the gene matches. For the CDR3, the DNA is TGTGCCAGCAGGCTAGGACAGGGAGTAGAGACCCAGTACTTC. Translating gives CASRLGQGVETQYF.

The rearrangement links TRBV14 to TRBJ2-1; 14 bases are a match to TRBD2. This CDR3 contains 17 residues. The germline V gene has CDR1 SGHDN and CDR2 FVKESK. Trimming cost V 0 bases and J 5 bases; bases outside gene matches: 3. CDR3 sequence: CASSQDWGLAGDNEQFF. CDR3 in DNA: TGTGCCAGCAGCCAAGATTGGGGACTAGCGGGAGACAATGAGCAGTTCTTC.

This rearrangement joins TRBV6-5 to TRBJ2-7; D might be TRBD2 (6 bases). The germline gives CDR1 MNHEY, CDR2 SVGAGI. CDR3 length: 14 residues. Between the trimmed V and J ends, which lost 5 bases and 5 bases, there was a span of 16 bases. The CDR3 loop reads CASSPAPEGNEQYF. CDR3 coding DNA: TGTGCCAGCAGTCCGGCCCCGGAGGGCAACGAGCAGTACTTC.

The CDR3 DNA is TGTGCCAGTAGTACGCATCTGAGCACTGAAGCTTTCTTT. Translation: CASSTHLSTEAFF. The chain carries TRBV19 and TRBJ1-1; D is unclear. Trimming shortened V by 4 bases and J by 4 bases, and 10 bases separated the two germline ends. This CDR3 comprises 13 residues. Germline loops: CDR1 LNHDA, CDR2 SQIVND (reference sequence).

This chain joins TRBV4-2 and TRBJ2-2, with D uncertain. V lost 6 bases and J 7 bases, leaving 9 bases between the germline ends. The V gene's germline CDR1 is LGHNA and CDR2 YNFKEQ. This CDR3 contains 12 residues. CDR3 loop: CASRTSHGELFF. In DNA form, the CDR3 reads TGTGCCAGCAGGACTTCACACGGGGAGCTGTTTTTT.

V and J are TRBV7-6 and TRBJ2-1, with TRBD1 identical over 7 bases. V lost 5 bases and J lost 10; bases outside the gene matches: 8. CDR3 length: 13 amino acids. CDR1 is SGHVS and CDR2 is FNYEAQ in the germline V gene. The CDR3 reads CASSVSLGQEQFF. CDR3 sequence (DNA): TGTGCCAGCAGCGTGTCCCTGGGACAGGAGCAGTTCTTC.

The chain recombines TRBV13 with TRBJ1-1; 7 bases are shared with TRBD1. This CDR3 is built from 16 residues. Germline CDR1 PRHDT, CDR2 FYEKMQ (reference sequence). V trimming: 1 base; J trimming: 6 bases; junction bases outside the gene matches: 11. The CDR3: CASSLVGTGAKPEAFF. The CDR3 DNA reads TGTGCCAGCAGCTTAGTAGGCACAGGGGCGAAGCCTGAAGCTTTCTTT.

J is TRBJ2-3 and V is TRBV18; the match to TRBD2 covers 8 bases. Trimming cost V 3 bases and J 7 bases; bases outside gene matches: 9. The CDR3 is 15 residues long. Germline values: CDR1 KGHSH, CDR2 LQKENI. The CDR3 sequence is CASSPYPGGPNTQYF. For the CDR3, the DNA is TGTGCCAGCTCACCCTACCCGGGGGGGCCGAATACGCAGTATTTT.

Concerning this clone: Other nucleotide sequences in the sample specify the same CDR3. The chain links TRBV10-3 to TRBJ1-1; the match to TRBD1 covers 9 bases. With 2 bases clipped from V and 4 bases from J, the junction kept 5 bases outside the gene matches. CDR3 length equals 15 residues. CDR1 ENHRY and CDR2 SYGVKD come from the germline V gene. The CDR3 spells CAISETGGDGTEAFF. The CDR3 DNA is TGTGCCATCAGTGAGACAGGGGGCGACGGCACTGAAGCTTTCTTT.

This chain uses TRBV29-1 with TRBJ2-7; TRBD1 matches 8 bases. Germline V CDR1 and CDR2: SQVTM, ANQGSEA. The CDR3 contains 13 residues. Trimming cost V 7 bases and J 2 bases; bases outside gene matches: 7. CDR3 sequence reads: CSAGGASPYEQYF. DNA for the CDR3: TGCAGCGCAGGGGGCGCTTCCCCCTACGAGCAGTACTTC.

The chain has TRBV7-9 and TRBJ1-2; the match to TRBD1 covers 7 bases. V lost 5 bases, J lost 3 bases, and 6 bases stayed unmatched. The CDR3 is 14 residues long. In germline, CDR1 is SEHNR, CDR2 FQNEAQ (reference sequence). The chain's CDR3 is CASSVETGDYGYTF. DNA for the CDR3: TGTGCCAGCAGCGTAGAAACAGGGGACTATGGCTACACCTTC.

The gene calls are TRBV6-1 and TRBJ1-2, with 10 bases fitting TRBD1. The germline gives CDR1 MNHNS, CDR2 SASEGT. The V segment lost 2 bases and the J segment 8 bases; nucleotides outside the gene matches: 14. The CDR3 sequence is 17 residues long. CDR3 loop: CASSERRGPGQGYGYTF. The CDR3, as DNA: TGTGCCAGCAGTGAAAGGAGGGGCCCGGGACAGGGGTACGGCTACACCTTC.

This chain connects TRBV18 to TRBJ1-4, with TRBD1 identical over 7 bases. The J segment lost 14 bases and the V segment lost 1 base, leaving 10 bases of the junction unmatched. CDR3 length: 14 amino acids. Germline V gene sequence: CDR1 KGHSH, CDR2 LQKENI. This CDR3 reads CASSPQGADRRLFF. DNA for the CDR3: TGTGCCAGCTCACCACAGGGGGCAGACCGAAGGCTGTTTTTT.

The chain links TRBV11-2 to TRBJ1-2, with 7 bases lining up with TRBD1. Per germline, CDR1 SGHAT and CDR2 FQNNGV. The CDR3 has 16 residues. The ends lost 7 bases at V and 2 bases at J; junction bases unmatched: 13. CDR3 nucleotide sequence: TGTGCCAGCACATCACTGACAGGGAACCTAAACTATGGCTACACCTTC. This sequence encodes CASTSLTGNLNYGYTF.

The rearrangement joins TRBV6-5 to TRBJ2-7, with a tentative D call TRBD2 (7 bases). V was pared by 10 bases and J by 5 bases, with 24 bases between. The germline V gene encodes CDR1 MNHEY and CDR2 SVGAGI. The CDR3 has 15 amino acids. CDR3 in amino acids: CATQAGAGGFHEQYF. The CDR3 region has the DNA TGTGCCACCCAGGCGGGGGCCGGTGGTTTCCACGAGCAGTACTTC.

The V and J genes are TRBV4-2 and TRBJ2-5; D gene ambiguous. V shed 2 bases and J shed 1 base, with 5 bases lying between them. CDR1 LGHNA and CDR2 YNFKEQ come from the germline V gene. The CDR3 covers 13 residues. The CDR3 DNA reads TGTGCCAGCAGCCAACTCGGCCAAGAGACCCAGTACTTC. Its protein is CASSQLGQETQYF.

CDR3: CAWRTLNEQFF. CDR3 nucleotide sequence: TGTGCCTGGAGGACTCTTAATGAGCAGTTCTTC. The genes are TRBV30 and TRBJ2-1, with D uncertain. CDR1 GTSNPN and CDR2 SVGIG come from the germline V gene (reference sequence). The CDR3 loop spans 11 amino acids. Trimming took off 3 bases at V and 7 bases at J, with 7 bases between the two ends.

The chain employs TRBV5-1 and TRBJ2-3; a weak D match, TRBD1 (6 bases). The CDR3 loop spans 15 amino acids. CDR1 is SGHRS and CDR2 is YFSETQ in the germline V gene. V was clipped by 4 bases and J by 0 bases, with 12 bases between them. The CDR3 protein is CASSELRGSTDTQYF. The DNA of the CDR3 is TGCGCCAGCAGCGAGTTAAGGGGGAGCACAGATACGCAGTATTTT.

This sequence joins TRBV18 and TRBJ2-7; 9 nucleotides line up with TRBD1. Losses at the gene ends were 6 bases for V and 2 bases for J; bases not matched to a gene: 8. The CDR3 consists of 15 residues. The germline gives CDR1 KGHSH, CDR2 LQKENI. DNA for the CDR3: TGTGCCAGCTCTTATACCGGGACAGGGACCTACGAGCAGTACTTC. Amino acid sequence: CASSYTGTGTYEQYF. Supplemented by reference TRBV18 and TRBJ2-7, the full variable domain reads NAGVMQNPRHLVRRRGQEARLRCSPMKGHSHVYWYRQLPEEGLKFMVYLQKENIIDESGMPKERFSAEFPKEGPSILRIQQVVRGDSAAYFCASSYTGTGTYEQYFGPGTRLTVT.